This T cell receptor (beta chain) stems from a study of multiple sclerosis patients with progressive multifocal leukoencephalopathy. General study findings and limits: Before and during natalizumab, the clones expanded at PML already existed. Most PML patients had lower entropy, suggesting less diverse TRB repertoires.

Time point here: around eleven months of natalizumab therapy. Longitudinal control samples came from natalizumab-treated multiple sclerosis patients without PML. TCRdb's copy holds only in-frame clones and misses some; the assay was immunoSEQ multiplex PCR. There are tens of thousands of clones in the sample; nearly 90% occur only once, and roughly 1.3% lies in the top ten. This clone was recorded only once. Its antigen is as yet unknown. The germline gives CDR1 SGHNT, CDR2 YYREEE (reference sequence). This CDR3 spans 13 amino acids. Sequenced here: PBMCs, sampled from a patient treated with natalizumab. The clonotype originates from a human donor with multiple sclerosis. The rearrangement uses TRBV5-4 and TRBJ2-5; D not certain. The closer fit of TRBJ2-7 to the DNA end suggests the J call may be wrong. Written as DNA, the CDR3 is TGTGCCAGCAGCTTGGACCCACCGGGCGAGCAGTACTTC. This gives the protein CASSLDPPGEQYF.